These 21 T cell receptor beta chains were sequenced from one sample in a study of low-dose radiotherapy and immunotherapy resistance in tumors (dated by TCRdb to between 2021 and 2023). Sequencing instrument: Illumina HiSeq 2500. First-strand cDNA was synthesized with Superscript III and a set of TRAV- and TRBV-specific primers, covering both TCRalpha and TCRbeta chains. TCRs were amplified for 20 PCR cycles with Phusion, using a constant-region primer paired with the adapter attached to the V primers. TCRdb handled the public reads itself, with Q25 trimming in fastp and clone calling in MiXCR, and kept productive beta chains. Under each unique CDR3 protein, matching rows form one entry showing the most common genes and DNA. In this sample the table shows under 75,000 distinct CDR3 sequences, less than 30% of which occur a single time. About 7% of the sample goes to the ten largest clones. Sample time point, as interpreted from the label and publication: after trial treatment. Per the publication, the treatment or condition label means: LDRT plus nivolumab, ipilimumab, low-dose cyclophosphamide and aspirin (RACIN trial).

The sample here was PBMCs, taken after low-dose radiotherapy plus immunotherapy. These receptors all come from a male donor with prostate cancer.

The rearrangement joins TRBV9 to TRBJ2-7; 8 bases line up with TRBD2. Trimming removed 0 bases from V and 7 bases from J; junction bases left unmatched: 15. CDR3 length equals 17 residues. Germline CDR1 SGDLS, CDR2 YYNGEE. This CDR3 reads CASSVALSSGPYNEQYF. The DNA of the CDR3 is TGTGCCAGCAGCGTAGCCCTCTCTAGCGGGCCTTACAATGAGCAGTACTTC.

This clonotype was seen many times. This rearrangement joins TRBV30 to TRBJ2-3; TRBD1 matches 9 bases. This CDR3 contains 14 residues. V shed 8 bases and J 7 bases; nucleotides not matched to a gene: 13. Germline CDR1 reads GTSNPN; CDR2 reads SVGIG (reference sequence). CDR3 sequence (DNA): TGTGCCACCCACACCGGGACAGGGTGGAATACGCAGTATTTT. Protein product: CATHTGTGWNTQYF. Complete variable domain (other parts from reference TRBV30 and TRBJ2-3): SQTIHQWPATLVQPVGSPLSLECTVEGTSNPNLYWYRQAAGRGLQLLFYSVGIGQISSEVPQNLSASRPQDRQFILSSKKLLLSDSGFYLCATHTGTGWNTQYFGPGTRLTVL.

This clonotype was detected many times. V and J are TRBV6-6 and TRBJ2-2; maybe TRBD2 (5 bases). CDR3 length equals 15 residues. Per germline, CDR1 MNHNY and CDR2 SVGAGI (reference sequence). The V end was cut by 6 bases, the J end by 4 bases, with 15 bases between. CDR3 amino acids: CASRDGVRSTGELFF. DNA for the CDR3: TGTGCCAGCAGGGACGGGGTTCGGAGCACCGGGGAGCTGTTTTTT.

This clonotype was found many times. This chain links TRBV29-1 with TRBJ2-5, with D possibly matching TRBD2 (6 bases). Germline values: CDR1 SQVTM, CDR2 ANQGSEA. This CDR3 spans 12 amino acids. DNA for the CDR3: TGCACCTGTCTTCCGGGGGAAGAGACCCAGTACTTC. Translation: CTCLPGEETQYF.

There are many counts of this clonotype. Here the CDR3 reads CSAQLQGTKNIQYF. CDR3 in DNA: TGCAGTGCTCAACTACAGGGAACCAAAAACATTCAGTACTTC. The rearrangement joins TRBV20-1 to TRBJ2-4, with D possibly being TRBD1 (6 bases). Germline V lookup: CDR1 DFQATT, CDR2 SNEGSKA (reference sequence). The germline V and J ends were trimmed by 5 bases and 2 bases, with 13 bases remaining between them. CDR3 length equals 14 residues.

This clonotype has at least ten counts. The chain links TRBV2 to TRBJ1-1; D call uncertain. The germline gives CDR1 SNHLY, CDR2 FYNNEI. The CDR3 spans 14 residues. Trimming removed 0 bases at V and 3 bases at J, with 8 bases between. CDR3 residues: CASSEALLHTEAFF. For the CDR3, the DNA is TGTGCCAGCAGTGAAGCGCTCTTGCACACTGAAGCTTTCTTT.

This clonotype was seen ten or more times. The chain couples TRBV5-1 to TRBJ2-1; TRBD2 agrees at 15 bases. Germline V lookup: CDR1 SGHRS, CDR2 YFSETQ. With 4 bases clipped from V and 1 base from J, the junction kept 6 bases outside the gene matches. The CDR3 covers 18 residues. The CDR3 region has the DNA TGCGCCAGCAGCACAGGACTAGCGGGGGGGAGATCCTACAATGAGCAGTTCTTC. Protein: CASSTGLAGGRSYNEQFF.

Points on this clonotype: A far larger clone is one nucleotide away, so this likely arose from a read error. This chain connects TRBV28 to TRBJ1-5, with TRBD1 as a possible D gene (5 bases). This CDR3 contains 13 residues. CDR1 and CDR2 from the germline V gene are MDHEN and SYDVKM. In DNA, the CDR3 is TGTGCCACCAGGGAGGTACACAATCAGCCCGAGCATTTT. This translates into CATREVHNQPEHF.

This clonotype was recorded many times. The V call is TRBV14, the J call TRBJ2-2; D uncertain. The CDR3 loop spans 14 amino acids. Germline loops: CDR1 SGHDN, CDR2 FVKESK. V lost 1 base and J lost 4, with 7 bases in between. CDR3 in amino acids: CASSQARATGELFF. The CDR3 coding sequence is TGTGCCAGCAGCCAAGCCCGGGCCACCGGGGAGCTGTTTTTT. Drawing the rest from reference TRBV14 and TRBJ2-2, the complete variable domain is EAGVTQFPSHSVIEKGQTVTLRCDPISGHDNLYWYRRVMGKEIKFLLHFVKESKQDESGMPNNRFLAERTGGTYSTLKVQPAELEDSGVYFCASSQARATGELFFGEGSRLTVL.

This clonotype was observed many times. The V and J genes are TRBV2 and TRBJ1-6, with no clear D. Germline V lookup: CDR1 SNHLY, CDR2 FYNNEI. Trimming removed 6 bases at V and 6 bases at J, with 15 bases between. The CDR3 loop spans 15 amino acids. The CDR3 spells CASRRERHPNSPLHF. Here the CDR3 DNA reads TGTGCCAGCAGGCGTGAGAGACACCCTAATTCACCCCTCCACTTT.

In its sample, this clonotype was seen many times. V is TRBV18 and J is TRBJ1-1, with D possibly matching TRBD1 (6 bases). Germline loops: CDR1 KGHSH, CDR2 LQKENI. V was shortened by 3 bases and J by 2 bases, with 19 bases between the two germline ends. This CDR3 has 17 amino acids. CDR3 nucleotide sequence: TGTGCCAGCTCACCTAATCCGCAGGGGCGGGCAAACACTGAAGCTTTCTTT. Protein sequence: CASSPNPQGRANTEAFF.

This clonotype has a count of ten or more. The chain recombines TRBV28 with TRBJ1-5, with D hard to call. Between the trimmed V and J ends, which lost 5 bases and 0 bases, there was a span of 8 bases. CDR1 and CDR2 (germline): MDHEN, SYDVKM. The CDR3 sequence is 14 residues long. CDR3 sequence reads: CASSAVYSNQPQHF. For the CDR3, the DNA is TGTGCCAGCAGTGCGGTTTATAGCAATCAGCCCCAGCATTTT.

This clonotype was observed many times. The chain recombines TRBV20-1 with TRBJ1-5, with no clear D. This CDR3 region has 17 residues. Between the trimmed V and J ends, which lost 0 bases and 0 bases, there was a span of 15 bases. The germline V gene has CDR1 DFQATT and CDR2 SNEGSKA (reference sequence). The CDR3 spells CSARDRLGKNSNQPQHF. The CDR3 DNA is TGCAGTGCTAGAGATCGTCTCGGGAAGAATAGCAATCAGCCCCAGCATTTT.

Concerning this clonotype: A far larger clone is one nucleotide away, so this likely arose from a read error. The chain carries TRBV27 and TRBJ1-2; 8 bases agree with TRBD1. The CDR3 loop spans 15 amino acids. From germline, CDR1 is MNHEY and CDR2 SMNVEV (reference sequence). CDR3 coding DNA: TGTGCCAGCAGTTTATGGGCCAGGGGGCGCGATGGCTGCACCTTC. Amino acid sequence: CASSLWARGRDGCTF.

This clonotype was observed at least ten times. The chain has TRBV29-1 and TRBJ1-1; weak D call: TRBD1 (6 bases). This CDR3 is 13 amino acids long. Per the germline V gene, CDR1 is SQVTM and CDR2 is ANQGSEA. Trimming stripped 6 bases from V and 1 base from J, with 12 bases between. CDR3 residues: CSVRGAQNTEAFF. The CDR3 bases are TGCAGCGTCCGGGGGGCGCAGAACACTGAAGCTTTCTTT.

This clonotype has a count of ten or more. The chain employs TRBV29-1 and TRBJ2-5; D not certain. The CDR3 contains 10 residues. In germline, CDR1 is SQVTM, CDR2 ANQGSEA. Trimming cost V 7 bases and J 7 bases, with 10 bases left between them. The CDR3 bases are TGCAGCGGTCAATTCGGGACCCAGTACTTC. Its protein is CSGQFGTQYF. The full variable domain, with the rest looked up from reference TRBV29-1 and TRBJ2-5, is SAVISQKPSRDICQRGTSLTIQCQVDSQVTMMFWYRQQPGQSLTLIATANQGSEATYESGFVIDKFPISRPNLTFSTLTVSNMSPEDSSIYLCSGQFGTQYFGPGTRLLVL.

This clonotype has at least ten counts. CDR3 nucleotide sequence: TGTGCCAGCAGCCAAGAGAGGGTTAACTCTGGGGCCAACGTCCTGACTTTC. Its protein is CASSQERVNSGANVLTF. The V and J genes are TRBV4-2 and TRBJ2-6; the D gene is possibly TRBD2 (5 bases). This CDR3 spans 17 amino acids. Trimming cost V 0 bases and J 0 bases, with 9 bases left between them. The germline V gene has CDR1 LGHNA and CDR2 YNFKEQ.

The rearrangement links TRBV23-1 to TRBJ1-5; D remains ambiguous. TRBV23-1 is an ORF for which the function is uncertain. CDR3 length equals 16 residues. V gave up 1 base and J gave up 0 bases, with 10 bases separating them. The CDR3 DNA reads TGCGCCAGCAGTCAATTTCCCAGAAATAGCAATCAGCCCCAGCATTTT. Its protein is CASSQFPRNSNQPQHF.

There are many counts of this clonotype. V and J are TRBV15 and TRBJ2-1; no reliable D call. The CDR3 sequence is 13 residues long. The germline CDR1 and CDR2 sequences are LNHNV and YYDKDF (reference sequence). Trimming stripped 3 bases from V and 4 bases from J, with 7 bases between. The CDR3 DNA follows: TGTGCCACCAGCAGCGCAAATTACAATGAGCAGTTCTTC. It yields the protein CATSSANYNEQFF.

In this sample, this clonotype turned up many times. This sequence joins TRBV29-1 and TRBJ2-7; TRBD1 agrees at 11 bases. The CDR3 length is 14 residues. V trimming: 7 bases; J trimming: 6 bases; junction bases outside the gene matches: 11. Germline V gene data show CDR1 as SQVTM and CDR2 as ANQGSEA. This CDR3 reads CSAAWGQGVGEQYF. The CDR3 bases are TGCAGCGCCGCATGGGGACAGGGGGTCGGCGAGCAGTACTTC.

Many counts were recorded for this clonotype. The chain is built from TRBV24-1 and TRBJ2-2, with TRBD1 identical over 12 bases. CDR1 and CDR2 from the germline V gene are KGHDR and SFDVKD. This CDR3 is built from 17 residues. J lost 5 bases, V lost 6 bases, and 9 bases had no gene match. This CDR3 is CATSTPGQGAGTGELFF. CDR3 DNA sequence: TGTGCCACCAGTACCCCGGGACAGGGGGCAGGAACCGGGGAGCTGTTTTTT.